These 10 T cell receptor beta chains share one sample of origin, sequenced in a study of T-cell reconstitution after alpha-beta-depleted transplantation in children. A TCRbeta library incorporating unique molecular identifiers was prepared. TCRdb independently ran MiXCR on the PCR reads; one entry per CDR3 protein. The sample contains tens of thousands of distinct CDR3 sequences, around 4.7% of which appear only once. The specimen comprised PBMCs, mostly from graft donor cells, sampled 180 days after TCRalphabeta/CD19-depleted stem cell transplant. The source of these receptors is a boy in the first two years of life who had a stem cell transplant for acute myeloid leukemia, so the T cells may come from the graft donor.

This clonotype was found many times. V gene TRBV20-1 combines with J gene TRBJ2-1; 13 bases agree with TRBD2. The CDR3 is 15 amino acids. V shed 3 bases, J shed 7 bases, and the junction held 6 bases outside the gene matches. CDR1 is DFQATT, CDR2 SNEGSKA, per germline (reference sequence). CDR3 in amino acids: CSASLLAGGPNEQFF. CDR3 nucleotide sequence: TGCAGTGCTAGCCTACTAGCGGGGGGGCCAAATGAGCAGTTCTTC.

This clonotype was detected many times. The chain couples TRBV5-1 to TRBJ1-2, with D hard to call. The CDR3 loop spans 14 amino acids. CDR1 is SGHRS and CDR2 is YFSETQ in the germline V gene. The V and J ends lost 5 bases and 0 bases respectively, with 11 bases between them. For the CDR3, the DNA is TGCGCCAGCAGTTCAGGCGATGCTAACTATGGCTACACCTTC. Its protein product is CASSSGDANYGYTF.

This clonotype was counted many times. V and J are TRBV11-2 and TRBJ2-7; no clear D. The CDR3 runs 13 residues. In germline, CDR1 is SGHAT, CDR2 FQNNGV. V was shortened by 1 base and J by 4 bases, with 8 bases between the two germline ends. The CDR3, as DNA: TGTGCCAGCAGCTTAGGAGGTTTATACGAGCAGTACGTC. Protein product: CASSLGGLYEQYV.

This clonotype was seen at least ten times. This chain connects TRBV12-3 or TRBV12-4 to TRBJ2-7; the match to TRBD1 covers 12 bases. The CDR3 is 15 residues long. Germline trimming cut 3 bases from V and 5 bases from J; bases unmatched to any gene: 5. The CDR3 DNA follows: TGTGCCAGCAGTTTTGGCGGGACAGGGGGCCACGAGCAGTACTTC. This sequence encodes CASSFGGTGGHEQYF.

This clonotype has a count of ten or more. V is TRBV20-1 and J is TRBJ2-2; 11 bases map to TRBD2. CDR1 and CDR2 from the germline V gene are DFQATT and SNEGSKA (reference sequence). The CDR3 covers 15 residues. The junction had 4 bases not matched to a gene; V was cut back by 2 bases and J by 5 bases. This CDR3 is CSARLAGGPTGELFF. The CDR3 DNA reads as TGCAGTGCTAGATTAGCGGGGGGGCCAACCGGGGAGCTGTTTTTT.

This clonotype was recorded many times. The V call is TRBV19, the J call TRBJ2-6; no definite D call. The V gene's germline CDR1 is LNHDA and CDR2 SQIVND (reference sequence). This CDR3 comprises 16 residues. V lost 0 bases to trimming and J lost 2 bases, with 8 bases between them. Written as DNA, the CDR3 is TGTGCCAGTAGTATAGATACCAGCCCTGGGGCCAACGTCCTGACTTTC. Translating it yields CASSIDTSPGANVLTF.

This clonotype was seen repeatedly, ten times or more. The V gene is TRBV4-2, the J gene TRBJ1-6; D may be TRBD1 (6 bases). Germline values: CDR1 LGHNA, CDR2 YNFKEQ. V was trimmed by 1 base and J by 10 bases, leaving 11 bases between them. The CDR3 sequence is 14 residues long. The CDR3 spells CASSQGGGNSPLHF. The CDR3 region has the DNA TGTGCCAGCAGCCAAGGAGGGGGTAACTCACCCCTCCACTTT.

Ten or more counts support this clonotype. The V gene is TRBV12-3 or TRBV12-4, the J gene TRBJ1-2, with D unclear. V lost 1 base to trimming and J lost 5 bases, with 5 bases between them. The CDR3 runs 12 residues. CDR3 sequence reads: CASSLELYGYTF. The CDR3 DNA sequence: TGTGCCAGCAGTTTAGAGTTGTATGGCTACACCTTC.

This clonotype was counted many times. V usage is TRBV4-3 and J usage is TRBJ2-6; a possible D gene is TRBD1 (6 bases). The CDR3 has 18 amino acids. Germline V gene lookup returns CDR1 LGHNA and CDR2 YSLEER. The V and J ends lost 5 bases and 0 bases respectively, with 17 bases between them. CDR3 sequence: CASSRRTATLSGANVLTF. The CDR3 DNA reads TGCGCCAGCAGCAGGCGGACAGCTACCCTCTCTGGGGCCAACGTCCTGACTTTC.

There are a few counts of this clonotype. The chain recombines TRBV4-3 with TRBJ1-3; no clear D. Germline loops: CDR1 LGHNA, CDR2 YSLEER. Trimming removed 0 bases at V and 0 bases at J, with 6 bases between. The CDR3 covers 15 residues. Here the CDR3 reads CASSQDISSGNTIYF. The CDR3 DNA sequence: TGCGCCAGCAGCCAAGACATATCCTCTGGAAACACCATATATTTT.